A selection of T cell receptor beta chains follows, all from one sample in a study of patients and donors after allogeneic stem cell transplantation. TCRdb ran MiXCR on the RT-PCR reads and lists one entry per CDR3 protein. Of about 400,000 distinct CDR3 sequences listed, approximately 16% are singletons. The sequencing input was blood, either unsorted or a sorted T cell fraction (not recorded which). The receptor set was obtained from a human donor who was either an allogeneic HSCT recipient or a stem cell or donor lymphocyte infusion donor (not recorded which). It is not recorded whose cells these are; they may come from a transplant donor. Each CDR3 is given with its conserved first and last residue. D genes are given only for firm matches. Not all rows give a size; the values are once, few, many and, for expanded clones, a class.

>TRBJ1-4|few|TRBV5-1|NA
TGCGCCAGCAGCTTGTTTGGGAGCGGGGAAAAACTGTTTTTT
CASSLFGSGEKLFF
>TRBJ2-3|NA|TRBV7-9|TRBD2
TGTGCCAGCAGCATTACTAGCGGACCCACAGATACGCAGTATTTT
CASSITSGPTDTQYF
>TRBJ2-1|many|TRBV7-2|NA
TGTGCCAGCAGCTTAGAGCCACACCGGGATGAGCAGTTCTTC
CASSLEPHRDEQFF
>TRBJ1-6|few|TRBV2|NA
TGTGCCAGCAGACCCAATGCTTATAATTCACCCCTCCACTTT
CASRPNAYNSPLHF
>TRBJ1-2|many|TRBV12-3/TRBV12-4|NA
TGTGCCAGCAGTTTTCAGGCTAACTATGGCTACACCTTC
CASSFQANYGYTF
>TRBJ1-4|NA|TRBV20-1|TRBD1
TGCAGTGTTCTTGACAGGGTCCCCGAAAAACTGTTTTTT
CSVLDRVPEKLFF
>TRBJ1-1|many|TRBV9|TRBD1
TGTGCCAGCAGCGTATCCGGACAGGGATACACTGAAGCTTTCTTT
CASSVSGQGYTEAFF
>TRBJ2-7|NA|TRBV20-1|NA
TGCAGTGCGCCGGCCCACTCCTACGAGCAGTACTTC
CSAPAHSYEQYF
>TRBJ1-1|few|TRBV7-8|TRBD1
TGTGCCAGCAGCTTACCAGGGGGGATGAACACTGAAGCTTTCTTT
CASSLPGGMNTEAFF
>TRBJ1-1|NA|TRBV6-5|NA
TGTGCCAGCAGTTACTCGTCCCCTCCCGCTTTCTTT
CASSYSSPPAFF
>TRBJ2-7|NA|TRBV27|NA
TGTGCCAGCACCCCCTCCCGAATGAAAAGATACGAGCAGTACTTC
CASTPSRMKRYEQYF
>TRBJ2-7|NA|TRBV2|TRBD2
TGTGCCAGCAGTGAAGCTTGGGAGGGACCTTTCGAGCAGTACTTC
CASSEAWEGPFEQYF
>TRBJ1-5|many|TRBV12-3/TRBV12-4|NA
TGTGCCAGCAGTCCCTATAGCAATCAGCCCCAGCATTTT
CASSPYSNQPQHF
>TRBJ1-5|NA|TRBV4-2|NA
TGTGCCAGCAGCCAAGAAACCAAGACAGGTCTCAATCAGCCCCAGCATTTT
CASSQETKTGLNQPQHF
>TRBJ1-4|NA|TRBV7-9|NA
TGTGCCAGCAGCTTATTGGCCCCTACAGGACTAAATGAAAAACTGTTTTTT
CASSLLAPTGLNEKLFF
>TRBJ1-5|many|TRBV12-3/TRBV12-4|NA
TGTGCCAGCAGTCCCTGGGGCAATCAGCCCCAGCATTTT
CASSPWGNQPQHF
>TRBJ2-1|NA|TRBV5-1|TRBD1
TGCGCCAGCAGCCAAAGGTCGCGGGCACAGGGGAGCTCCTACAATGAGCAGTTCTTC
CASSQRSRAQGSSYNEQFF
>TRBJ1-1|NA|TRBV6-5|NA
TGTGCCAGCAGTTACTCGTTCCGAAGGGGTAGGAACACTGAAGCTTTCTTT
CASSYSFRRGRNTEAFF
>TRBJ1-5|few|TRBV18|NA
TGTGCCAGCTCACCACCGACGTATAGCAATCAGCCCCAGCATTTT
CASSPPTYSNQPQHF
>TRBJ2-1|few|TRBV29-1|TRBD2
TGCAGCGTTGATATTAGCGGGAGTCGCAATGAGCAGTTCTTC
CSVDISGSRNEQFF
>TRBJ2-1|few|TRBV20-1|TRBD2
TGCAGTGCTCACCTGGGACTACGGAATGAGCAGTTCTTC
CSAHLGLRNEQFF
>TRBJ2-5|few|TRBV20-1|TRBD1
TGCAGTGCCCCGGGACAGGCAAAACAAGAGACCCAGTACTTC
CSAPGQAKQETQYF
>TRBJ2-7|NA|TRBV4-2|NA
TGTGCCAGCAGCCAATTGACCCAGGGGTCCTACGAGCAGTACTTC
CASSQLTQGSYEQYF
>TRBJ1-5|few|TRBV3-1|NA
TGTGCCAGCAGCCAAGATGCAGGGTATAGCAATCAGCCCCAGCATTTT
CASSQDAGYSNQPQHF